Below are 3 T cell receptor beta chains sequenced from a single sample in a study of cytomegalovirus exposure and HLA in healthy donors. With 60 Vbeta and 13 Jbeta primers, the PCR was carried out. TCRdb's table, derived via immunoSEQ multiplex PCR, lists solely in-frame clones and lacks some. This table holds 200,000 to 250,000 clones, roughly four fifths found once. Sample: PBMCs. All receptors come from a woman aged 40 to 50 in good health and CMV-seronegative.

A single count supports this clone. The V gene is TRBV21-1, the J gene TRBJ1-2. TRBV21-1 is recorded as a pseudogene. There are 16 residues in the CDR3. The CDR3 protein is CASSKPPAGAGYGYTF. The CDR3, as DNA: TGTGCCAGCAGCAAACCCCCAGCGGGGGCAGGGTATGGCTACACCTTC.

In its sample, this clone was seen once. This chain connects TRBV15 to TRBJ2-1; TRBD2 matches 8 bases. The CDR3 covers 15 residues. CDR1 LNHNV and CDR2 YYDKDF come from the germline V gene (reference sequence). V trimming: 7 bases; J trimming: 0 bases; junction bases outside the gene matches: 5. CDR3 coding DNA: TGTGCCACCACCTCCGGGACTAGCTCCTACAATGAGCAGTTCTTC. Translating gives CATTSGTSSYNEQFF.

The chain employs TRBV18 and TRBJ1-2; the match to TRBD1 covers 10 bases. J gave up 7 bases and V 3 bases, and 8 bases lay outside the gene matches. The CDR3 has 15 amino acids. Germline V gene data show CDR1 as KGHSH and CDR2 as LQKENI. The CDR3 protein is CASSPGGTGAFGYTF. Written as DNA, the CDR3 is TGTGCCAGCTCACCGGGAGGGACAGGGGCGTTTGGCTACACCTTC.